This entry concerns a single T cell receptor (beta chain). This specimen belongs to a study of blood T cell repertoires in COVID-19. In the study overall: From the United States, Italy and Spain came samples of acute and convalescent COVID-19.

This CDR3 has 13 residues. Germline CDR1 is SEHNR and CDR2 is FQNEAQ (reference sequence). Trimming shortened V by 2 bases and J by 4 bases, and 8 bases separated the two germline ends. In the authors' methods: Cell counts per sample came from amplifying reference gene primers. Generated by immunoSEQ multiplex PCR, the TCRdb table keeps only in-frame clones and is missing some. D and trimming were read from the DNA, whereas the V and J calls and clone size are those reported in that table. Of around 30,000 clones in the sample, around 89% were seen once. The rearrangement joins TRBV7-9 to TRBJ2-5, with D tentatively TRBD2 (6 bases). The sequenced material came from peripheral blood. The sequence came from a man in his sixties with active COVID-19. For the CDR3, the DNA is TGTGCCAGCAGCTTAATGGGGGGAGAGACCCAGTACTTC. Its translation is CASSLMGGETQYF.